A selection of T cell receptor beta chains follows, all from one sample in a study of T cell responses to AZD1222 COVID-19 vaccine. Sequencing was performed with immunoSEQ multiplex PCR; in TCRdb, only in-frame clones are kept and a portion is missing. The table records over 85,000 clones, about 85% of them present only once. This specimen consisted of peripheral blood, obtained on day 0 of AZD1222 vaccination. These receptors were obtained from an adult in good health. The conserved cysteine and the conserved F or W are not part of the CDR3 here.

TRBV5-1	ASSTTGPGNTIY
TRBV10-3	ASGSGRDYNEQF
TRBV6-2/TRBV6-3	ASSVYSSSGYT
TRBV27	ASSPRILYEQY
TRBV6-4	AIEDKPNYGYT
TRBV6-5	ASTPGSYNEQF
TRBV29-1	SVTGGPSGANVLT
TRBV3-1/TRBV3-2	ASSQRRGDSPLH
TRBV19	ASTGGGKLEQF
TRBV7-6	ASSLAPSVNTEAF
TRBV20-1	SASRGAERNEKLF
TRBV21-1	AGQGSDYGYT
TRBV27	ASSPSASRGSVDGYT
TRBV7-3	ASSFPQGEQF
TRBV4-2	ASSQQGSEAF